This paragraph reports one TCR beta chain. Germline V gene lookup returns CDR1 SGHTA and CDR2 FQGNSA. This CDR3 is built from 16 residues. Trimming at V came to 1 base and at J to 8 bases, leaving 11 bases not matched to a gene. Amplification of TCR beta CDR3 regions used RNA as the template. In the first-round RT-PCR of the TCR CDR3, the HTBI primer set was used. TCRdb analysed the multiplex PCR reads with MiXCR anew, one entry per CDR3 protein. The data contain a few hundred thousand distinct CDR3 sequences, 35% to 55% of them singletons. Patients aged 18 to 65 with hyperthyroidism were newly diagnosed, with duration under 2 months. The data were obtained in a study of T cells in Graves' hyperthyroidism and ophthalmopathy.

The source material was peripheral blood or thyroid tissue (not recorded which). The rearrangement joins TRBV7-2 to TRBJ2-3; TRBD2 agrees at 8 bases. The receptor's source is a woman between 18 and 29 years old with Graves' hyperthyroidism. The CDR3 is CASSLEVAGILGTQYF. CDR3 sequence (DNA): TGTGCCAGCAGCTTAGAGGTAGCGGGGATCCTGGGTACGCAGTATTTT.